This record looks at one T cell receptor (beta chain) sequence and its context. Its antigen is unidentified. Buffy coats from healthy blood donors served as controls. TCRdb keeps only in-frame clones here, not all; method: immunoSEQ multiplex PCR. Found here are 31,000 or so clones, 70% to 75% of them singletons; the top ten hold less than 0.3%. The entry originates in a study of STAT5B mutations in CD4+ large granular lymphocyte leukemia. Study-level findings and limits: Without putative leukemic clones, patient CD4-sorted repertoires remained more clonal than healthy CD4+ repertoires. Compared with healthy controls (2/35), patient top clones favored TRBV06 (8/27). Main leukemic clonotypes were patient-specific, but under 30% appeared at low frequency elsewhere.

Germline V lookup: CDR1 MNHEY, CDR2 SMNVEV (reference sequence). The junction had 7 bases not matched to a gene; V was cut back by 4 bases and J by 5 bases. The CDR3 is 15 amino acids. The receptor was derived from a human donor in good health. The genes are TRBV27 and TRBJ2-2; 7 nucleotides align to TRBD2. Sequencing was performed on CD4+ T cells from blood buffy coats. The CDR3 nucleotides are TGTGCCAGCAGTTCGGGACTAACCGTGACCGGGGAGCTGTTTTTT. As protein: CASSSGLTVTGELFF.